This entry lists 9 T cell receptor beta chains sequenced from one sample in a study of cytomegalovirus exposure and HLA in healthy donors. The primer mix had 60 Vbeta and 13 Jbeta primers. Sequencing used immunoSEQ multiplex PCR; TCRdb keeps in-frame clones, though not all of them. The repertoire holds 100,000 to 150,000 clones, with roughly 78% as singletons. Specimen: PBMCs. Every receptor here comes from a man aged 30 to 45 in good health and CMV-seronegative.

In DNA form, the CDR3 reads TGTGCCAGCAGCCAAGAGGGGGGTGTGAGTTGGGGGTCCTACGAGCAGTACTTC. It encodes CASSQEGGVSWGSYEQYF. The chain combines TRBV14 with TRBJ2-7; a possible D gene is TRBD2 (6 bases). From germline, CDR1 is SGHDN and CDR2 FVKESK. This CDR3 is 18 amino acids long. The V and J ends lost 0 bases and 1 base respectively, with 19 bases between them.

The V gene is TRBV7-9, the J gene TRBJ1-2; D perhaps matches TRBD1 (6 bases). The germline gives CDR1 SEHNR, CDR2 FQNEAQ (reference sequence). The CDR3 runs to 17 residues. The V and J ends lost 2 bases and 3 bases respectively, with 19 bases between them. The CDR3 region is CASSLYTQGPLDYGYTF. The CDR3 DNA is TGTGCCAGCAGCTTATATACCCAGGGGCCCCTGGACTATGGCTACACCTTC. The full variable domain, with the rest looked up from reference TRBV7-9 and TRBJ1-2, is DTGVSQNPRHKITKRGQNVTFRCDPISEHNRLYWYRQTLGQGPEFLTYFQNEAQLEKSRLLSDRFSAERPKGSFSTLEIQRTEQGDSAMYLCASSLYTQGPLDYGYTFGSGTRLTVV.

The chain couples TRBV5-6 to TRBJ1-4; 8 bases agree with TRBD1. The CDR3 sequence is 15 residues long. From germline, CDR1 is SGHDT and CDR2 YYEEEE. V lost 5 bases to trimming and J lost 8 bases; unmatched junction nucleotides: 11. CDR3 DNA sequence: TGTGCCAGCAGATCAGGGGGCGGGTCTGGAGAAAAACTGTTTTTT. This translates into CASRSGGGSGEKLFF.

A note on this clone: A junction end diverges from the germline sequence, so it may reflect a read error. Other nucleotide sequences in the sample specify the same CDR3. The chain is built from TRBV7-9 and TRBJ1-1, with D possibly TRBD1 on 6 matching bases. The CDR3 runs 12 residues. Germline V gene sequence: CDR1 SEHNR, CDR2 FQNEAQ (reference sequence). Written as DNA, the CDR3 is TGTTCCAGCAGCTTAACAGGGAGTGAAGCTTTCTTT. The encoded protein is CSSSLTGSEAFF.

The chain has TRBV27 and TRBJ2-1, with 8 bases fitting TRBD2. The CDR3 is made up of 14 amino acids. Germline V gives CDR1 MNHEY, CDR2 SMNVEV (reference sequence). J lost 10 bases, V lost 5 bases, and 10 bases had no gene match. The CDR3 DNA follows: TGTGCCAGCAGTCCCCACGGGGGGGCCATCGAGCAGTTCTTC. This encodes CASSPHGGAIEQFF.

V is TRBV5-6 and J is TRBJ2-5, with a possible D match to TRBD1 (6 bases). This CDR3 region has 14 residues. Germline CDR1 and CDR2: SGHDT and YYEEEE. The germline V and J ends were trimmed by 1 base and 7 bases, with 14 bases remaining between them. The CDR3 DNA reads TGTGCCAGCAGCTTGACAGGGCTTAGGGGGACCCAGTACTTC. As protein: CASSLTGLRGTQYF.

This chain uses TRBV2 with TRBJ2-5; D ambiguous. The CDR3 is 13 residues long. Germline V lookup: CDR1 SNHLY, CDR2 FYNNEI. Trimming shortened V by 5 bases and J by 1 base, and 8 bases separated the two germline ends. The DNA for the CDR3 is TGTGCCAGCAGTCAAGGGCTCCAAGAGACCCAGTACTTC. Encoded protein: CASSQGLQETQYF.

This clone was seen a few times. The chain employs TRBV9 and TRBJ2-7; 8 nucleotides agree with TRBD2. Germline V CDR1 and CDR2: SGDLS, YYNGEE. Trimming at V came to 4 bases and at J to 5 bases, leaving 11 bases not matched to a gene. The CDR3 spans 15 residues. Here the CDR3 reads CASSPRGGPGNEQYF. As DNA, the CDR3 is TGTGCCAGCAGCCCTCGCGGGGGGCCGGGGAACGAGCAGTACTTC. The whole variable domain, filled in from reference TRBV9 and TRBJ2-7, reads DSGVTQTPKHLITATGQRVTLRCSPRSGDLSVYWYQQSLDQGLQFLIQYYNGEERAKGNILERFSAQQFPDLHSELNLSSLELGDSALYFCASSPRGGPGNEQYFGPGTRLTVT.

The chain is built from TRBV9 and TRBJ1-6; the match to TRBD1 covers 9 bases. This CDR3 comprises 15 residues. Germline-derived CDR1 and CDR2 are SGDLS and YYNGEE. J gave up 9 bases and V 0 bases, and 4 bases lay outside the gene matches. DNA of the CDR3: TGTGCCAGCAGCGTAGGGGACAGGGCGATTTCACCCCTCCACTTT. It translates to CASSVGDRAISPLHF.